Given below is one TCR beta chain in context. Its antigen is not identified. The sample comes from a study of neoadjuvant nivolumab and ipilimumab in lung cancer. Whole-study results and caveats: TCR clonality did not significantly correlate with pathologic tumor regression.

Sequenced by immunoSEQ multiplex PCR; TCRdb stores in-frame clones only, minus some. In the table there are roughly 20,000 clones, roughly three quarters of which are singletons. The CDR3 has 13 amino acids. Deletions cut 11 bases from V and 1 base from J, with 14 bases between. Germline V CDR1 and CDR2: SGHTA, FQGNSA. The sequencing used tumor tissue, collected after neoadjuvant nivolumab, alone or with ipilimumab, at or shortly before surgery. The sequence was collected from an adult with non-small cell lung cancer. The chain is built from TRBV7-2 and TRBJ2-5; D tentatively reads TRBD1 or TRBD2 (5 bases each). DNA for the CDR3: TGTGCCTCTCAGAGAGGGGCCCAAGAGACCCAGTACTTC. Translation: CASQRGAQETQYF.